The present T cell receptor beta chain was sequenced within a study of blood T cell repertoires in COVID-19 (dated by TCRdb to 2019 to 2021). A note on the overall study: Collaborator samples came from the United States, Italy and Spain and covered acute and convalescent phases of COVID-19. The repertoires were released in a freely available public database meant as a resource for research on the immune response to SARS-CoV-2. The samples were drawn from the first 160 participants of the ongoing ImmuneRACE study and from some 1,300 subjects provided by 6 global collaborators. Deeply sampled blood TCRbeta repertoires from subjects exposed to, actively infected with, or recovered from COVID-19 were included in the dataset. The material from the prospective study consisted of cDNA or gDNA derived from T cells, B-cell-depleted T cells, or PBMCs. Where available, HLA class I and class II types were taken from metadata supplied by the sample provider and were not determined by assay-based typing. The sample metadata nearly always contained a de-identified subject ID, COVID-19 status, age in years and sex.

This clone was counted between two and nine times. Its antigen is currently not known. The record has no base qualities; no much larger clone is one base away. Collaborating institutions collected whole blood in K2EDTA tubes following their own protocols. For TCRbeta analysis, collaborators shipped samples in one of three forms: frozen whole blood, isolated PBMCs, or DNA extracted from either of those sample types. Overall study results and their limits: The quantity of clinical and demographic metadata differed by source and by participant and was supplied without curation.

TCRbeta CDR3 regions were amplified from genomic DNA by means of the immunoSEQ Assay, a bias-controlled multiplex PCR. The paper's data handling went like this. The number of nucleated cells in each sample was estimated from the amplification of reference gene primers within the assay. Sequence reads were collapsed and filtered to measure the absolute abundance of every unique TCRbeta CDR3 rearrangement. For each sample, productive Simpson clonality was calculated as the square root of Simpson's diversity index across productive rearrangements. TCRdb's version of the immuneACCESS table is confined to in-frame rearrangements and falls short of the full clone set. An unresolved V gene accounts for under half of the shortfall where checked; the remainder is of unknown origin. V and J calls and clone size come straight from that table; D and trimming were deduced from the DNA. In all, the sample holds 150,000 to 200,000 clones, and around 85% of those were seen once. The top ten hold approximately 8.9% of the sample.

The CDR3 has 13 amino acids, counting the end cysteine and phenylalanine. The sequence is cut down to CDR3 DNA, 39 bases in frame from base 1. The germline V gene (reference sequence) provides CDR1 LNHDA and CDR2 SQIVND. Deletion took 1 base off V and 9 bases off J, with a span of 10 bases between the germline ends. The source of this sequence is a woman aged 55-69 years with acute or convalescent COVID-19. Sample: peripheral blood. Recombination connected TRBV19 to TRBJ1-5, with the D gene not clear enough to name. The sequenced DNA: TGTGCCAGTAGTATAGGTAACGGTGGGCCCCAGCATTTT. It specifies CASSIGNGGPQHF.